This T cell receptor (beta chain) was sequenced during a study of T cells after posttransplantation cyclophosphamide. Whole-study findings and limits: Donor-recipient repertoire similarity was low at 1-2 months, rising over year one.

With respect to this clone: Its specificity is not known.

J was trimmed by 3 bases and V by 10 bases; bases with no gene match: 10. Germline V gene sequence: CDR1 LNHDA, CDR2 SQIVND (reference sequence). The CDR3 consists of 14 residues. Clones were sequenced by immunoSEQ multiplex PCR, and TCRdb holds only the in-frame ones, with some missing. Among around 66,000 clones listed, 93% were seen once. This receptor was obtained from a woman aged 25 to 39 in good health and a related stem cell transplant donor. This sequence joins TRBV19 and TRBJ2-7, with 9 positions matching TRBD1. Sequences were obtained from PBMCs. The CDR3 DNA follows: TGTGCCACGCGTCCCGGGACAGGGTTCTACGAGCAGTACTTC. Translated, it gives CATRPGTGFYEQYF.